Described below is a single T cell receptor (beta chain) sequence and its context. Its antigen remains unidentified. The record originates from a study of T-cell memory formation after mild COVID-19. TCRdb itself ran the 5' RACE reads through MiXCR, one entry per CDR3 protein. The sample holds about 410,000 distinct CDR3 sequences; 20% to 30% are singletons and the top ten take roughly 14%. Study-level points and caveats: Of the contracting clones, CD4+ ones lay mainly in CM and EM, and CD8+ ones in EMRA.

Trimming stripped 3 bases from V and 1 base from J, with 6 bases between. This CDR3 has 13 amino acids. CDR1 is MGHRA and CDR2 is YSYEKL in the germline V gene. What was sequenced was PBMCs or a T cell subset sorted from them (not recorded which). This receptor was obtained from an adult woman who had mild COVID-19 (a few samples of this study predate the infection). Cell type and time point are not known. This sequence joins TRBV4-1 and TRBJ1-2; D is undetermined. The CDR3 sequence: CASSHADNYGYTF. The DNA for the CDR3 is TGCGCCAGCAGCCACGCAGATAACTATGGCTACACCTTC.